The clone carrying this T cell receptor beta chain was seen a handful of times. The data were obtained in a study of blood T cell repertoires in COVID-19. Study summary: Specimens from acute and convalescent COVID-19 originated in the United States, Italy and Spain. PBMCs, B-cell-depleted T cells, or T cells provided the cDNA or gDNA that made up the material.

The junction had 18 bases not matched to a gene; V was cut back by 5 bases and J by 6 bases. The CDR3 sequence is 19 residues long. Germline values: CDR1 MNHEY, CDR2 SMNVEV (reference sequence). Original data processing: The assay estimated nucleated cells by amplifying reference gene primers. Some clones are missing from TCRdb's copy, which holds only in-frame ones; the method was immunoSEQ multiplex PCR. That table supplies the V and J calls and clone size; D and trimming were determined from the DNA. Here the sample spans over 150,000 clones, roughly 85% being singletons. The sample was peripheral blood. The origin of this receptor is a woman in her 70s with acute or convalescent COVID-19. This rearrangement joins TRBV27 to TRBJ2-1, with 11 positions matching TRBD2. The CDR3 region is CASSLPGLAVHPTFNEQFF. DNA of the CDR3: TGTGCCAGCAGTCTTCCGGGACTAGCGGTCCATCCTACTTTCAATGAGCAGTTCTTC.